The source of this T cell receptor (beta chain) is a study of blood T cell repertoires in COVID-19. In the study overall: There were acute and convalescent COVID-19 samples, and they came from the United States, Italy and Spain. Sample material is recorded as cDNA or gDNA derived from T cells, B-cell-depleted T cells, or PBMCs.

Per the study methods: Estimates of nucleated cell counts were drawn from the amplification of reference gene primers. Profiling relied on immunoSEQ multiplex PCR, and the TCRdb table lists in-frame clones only, not all of them. V, J and clone size reflect that table, while D and trimming were determined from the DNA. Here the sample spans around 370,000 clones, around 91% being singletons. Germline V gives CDR1 LNHDA, CDR2 SQIVND (reference sequence). The CDR3 is 15 amino acids. Trimming removed 1 base from V and 2 bases from J, with 9 bases in between. Sequenced input: peripheral blood. This sequence was found in a woman between 18 and 30 years old who had recovered from COVID-19. V is TRBV19 and J is TRBJ2-1; TRBD2 might be the D (5 bases). The CDR3 nucleotides read TGTGCCAGTAGTATAGGTAGCGTAGCCTACAATGAGCAGTTCTTC. Its translation: CASSIGSVAYNEQFF.